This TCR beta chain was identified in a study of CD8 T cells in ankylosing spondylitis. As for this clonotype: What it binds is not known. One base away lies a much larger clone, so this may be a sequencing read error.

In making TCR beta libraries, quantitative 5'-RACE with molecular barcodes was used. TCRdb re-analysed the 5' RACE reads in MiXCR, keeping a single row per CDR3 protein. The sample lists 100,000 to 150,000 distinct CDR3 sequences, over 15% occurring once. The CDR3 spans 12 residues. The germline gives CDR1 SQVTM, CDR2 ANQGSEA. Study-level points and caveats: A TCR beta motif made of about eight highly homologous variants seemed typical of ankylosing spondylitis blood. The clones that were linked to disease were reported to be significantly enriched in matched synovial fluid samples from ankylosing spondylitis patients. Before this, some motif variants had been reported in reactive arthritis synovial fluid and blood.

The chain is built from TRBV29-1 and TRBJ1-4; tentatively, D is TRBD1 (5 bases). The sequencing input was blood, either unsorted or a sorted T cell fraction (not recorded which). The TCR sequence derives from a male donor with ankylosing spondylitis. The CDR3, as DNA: TGCAGCGTTGATCAGGGTTATGATAAACTGTTTTTT. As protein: CSVDQGYDKLFF.